Listed below are T cell receptor beta chains from one sample, sequenced in a study of cytomegalovirus exposure and HLA in healthy donors. Clones were sequenced by immunoSEQ multiplex PCR, and TCRdb holds only the in-frame ones, with some missing. The table for this sample gives 100,000 to 150,000 clones. The sample was PBMCs. The receptors derive from a man under 40 in good health and CMV-seronegative. CDR3s include the opening cysteine and the closing phenylalanine or tryptophan. The D gene is left open where the match is weak. Size tells how often a clone was seen (once, few, many) or the class of an expanded clone, and some rows leave it out.

NA,TRBJ2-7,NA,TRBV19,CASSIMAASSYEQYF,TGTGCCAGTAGTATCATGGCGGCAAGCTCCTACGAGCAGTACTTC
NA,TRBJ2-7,NA,TRBV27,CASSQLQGYEQYF,TGTGCCAGCAGCCAACTTCAGGGCTACGAGCAGTACTTC
NA,TRBJ2-7,TRBD2,TRBV19,CASSPGGTANEQYF,TGTGCCAGTAGTCCGGGGGGGACGGCCAATGAGCAGTACTTC
NA,TRBJ2-3,NA,TRBV28,CASSFGEYTQYF,TGTGCCAGCAGTTTCGGGGAATATACGCAGTATTTT
NA,TRBJ1-1,NA,TRBV7-3,CASSATGRMANTEAFF,TGTGCCAGCAGCGCGACAGGACGGATGGCGAACACTGAAGCTTTCTTT
NA,TRBJ2-7,TRBD2,TRBV6-5,CASSYELAGPYEQYF,TGTGCCAGCAGTTACGAACTAGCGGGGCCGTACGAGCAGTACTTC
NA,TRBJ2-5,TRBD1,TRBV29-1,CSARGPSQETQYF,TGCAGCGCCAGGGGGCCATCCCAAGAGACCCAGTACTTC
NA,TRBJ2-7,TRBD1,TRBV15,CATSPRDRAYEQYF,TGTGCCACCAGCCCCCGGGACAGAGCCTACGAGCAGTACTTC
NA,TRBJ2-7,TRBD2,TRBV30,CAWSAGTSGRVEYF,TGTGCCTGGAGTGCCGGGACTAGCGGGAGGGTAGAGTACTTC
NA,TRBJ2-7,NA,TRBV2,CASSEGYEQYF,TGTGCCAGCAGCGAGGGCTACGAGCAGTACTTC
medium-sized,TRBJ2-7,NA,TRBV4-2,CASSHPNPDRAYEQYF,TGTGCCAGCAGCCACCCAAATCCGGACAGAGCCTACGAGCAGTACTTC
NA,TRBJ1-2,NA,TRBV19,CASSPSRGHNYGYTF,TGTGCCAGTAGCCCCTCCCGGGGACACAACTATGGCTACACCTTC
NA,TRBJ2-5,TRBD2,TRBV7-2,CASSRWPGGGMETQYF,TGTGCCAGCAGCCGATGGCCGGGGGGAGGTATGGAGACCCAGTACTTC
NA,TRBJ2-1,TRBD2,TRBV7-3,CASSPKTSGSINEQFF,TGTGCCAGCAGCCCAAAAACTAGCGGGAGTATAAATGAGCAGTTCTTC
NA,TRBJ2-7,TRBD2,TRBV9,CASSVGIAGETHEQYF,TGTGCCAGCAGCGTAGGGATAGCGGGAGAGACCCACGAGCAGTACTTC
NA,TRBJ1-4,NA,TRBV11-2,CASSSPRGREKLFF,TGTGCCAGCAGCTCCCCGCGGGGTAGAGAAAAACTGTTTTTT
NA,TRBJ2-1,TRBD1,TRBV18,CASSPPGTGANNEQFF,TGTGCCAGCTCACCTCCCGGGACAGGGGCTAACAATGAGCAGTTCTTC
NA,TRBJ2-1,NA,TRBV7-2,CASSLEPGNEQFF,TGTGCCAGCAGCTTAGAACCAGGCAATGAGCAGTTCTTC
NA,TRBJ2-5,NA,TRBV5-8,CASSWEPSDRDQETQYF,TGTGCCAGCAGCTGGGAACCTAGCGATAGAGACCAAGAGACCCAGTACTTC